This entry lists 10 T cell receptor beta chains sequenced from one sample in a study of blood T cell repertoires in COVID-19. Sequencing was performed with immunoSEQ multiplex PCR; in TCRdb, only in-frame clones are kept and a portion is missing. The data contain about 180,000 clones, around 83% of them singletons. Input material: PBMCs or T cells enriched from blood (not recorded which). The receptors come from a man aged 35-49 years who had recovered from COVID-19.

The rearrangement uses TRBV7-9 and TRBJ2-1, with 12 bases fitting TRBD2. The CDR3 has 16 residues. J gave up 7 bases and V 5 bases, and 9 bases lay outside the gene matches. Germline V gene data show CDR1 as SEHNR and CDR2 as FQNEAQ (reference sequence). CDR3 nucleotides: TGTGCCAGCAGCCCCCCGGGGCTAGCGGGAGGGAATGAGCAGTTCTTC. Its protein product is CASSPPGLAGGNEQFF.

This rearrangement joins TRBV27 to TRBJ1-5, with TRBD1 matching over 7 bases. The germline CDR1 and CDR2 sequences are MNHEY and SMNVEV (reference sequence). Trimming removed 7 bases from V and 6 bases from J; junction bases left unmatched: 6. There are 13 residues in the CDR3. In nucleotides, the CDR3 is TGTGCCAGCACCTTAAGACAGGGTCAGCCCCAGCATTTT. This encodes CASTLRQGQPQHF.

This chain uses TRBV5-1 with TRBJ1-5, with 8 positions matching TRBD1. This CDR3 comprises 17 residues. The V gene end was trimmed by 0 bases and the J gene end by 6 bases; junction bases not matched to a gene: 11. Germline CDR1 SGHRS, CDR2 YFSETQ. The CDR3: CASSLGPQGASPQPQHF. In DNA form, the CDR3 reads TGCGCCAGCAGCTTGGGGCCCCAGGGGGCGTCCCCTCAGCCCCAGCATTTT.

The V gene is TRBV7-2, the J gene TRBJ1-2; 7 bases agree with TRBD1. The germline V gene has CDR1 SGHTA and CDR2 FQGNSA. V gave up 4 bases and J gave up 4 bases; unmatched junction bases: 15. The CDR3 consists of 17 residues. The CDR3 region is CASSSPGQRPLGYGYTF. The DNA for the CDR3 is TGTGCCAGCAGCTCGCCGGGACAGAGACCTTTAGGCTATGGCTACACCTTC.

This clone showed up many times. The chain employs TRBV11-2 and TRBJ1-3; TRBD1 agrees at 7 bases. V dropped 4 bases and J dropped 9; count of bases not matched to a gene: 9. CDR1 is SGHAT, CDR2 FQNNGV, per germline. This CDR3 region has 14 residues. In nucleotides, the CDR3 is TGTGCCAGCAGCTCGCAACGGACAGGCTCCACCATATATTTT. Translating gives CASSSQRTGSTIYF.

This clone was observed a handful of times. The chain links TRBV29-1 to TRBJ2-7, with D uncertain. Per the germline V gene, CDR1 is SQVTM and CDR2 is ANQGSEA. Trimming took 4 bases from V and 0 from J, leaving 13 bases between them. This CDR3 has 14 residues. The CDR3 region is CSVGAAANSYEQYF. DNA for the CDR3: TGCAGCGTTGGTGCGGCAGCCAACTCCTACGAGCAGTACTTC.

V and J are TRBV28 and TRBJ1-2, with D unclear. CDR3 length: 14 amino acids. V was trimmed by 3 bases and J by 1 base, leaving 9 bases between them. Per germline, CDR1 MDHEN and CDR2 SYDVKM. CDR3 region: CASSLVHFNYGYTF. The CDR3 DNA reads as TGTGCCAGCAGTTTGGTCCACTTTAACTATGGCTACACCTTC.

V usage is TRBV7-9 and J usage is TRBJ2-5, with TRBD2 matching over 12 bases. CDR1 is SEHNR and CDR2 is FQNEAQ in the germline V gene (reference sequence). J was trimmed by 0 bases and V by 4 bases; bases with no gene match: 9. This CDR3 region has 18 residues. The CDR3 region has the DNA TGTGCCAGCAGCTCAGTGGGAGGGACTAGCGGGTACCAAGAGACCCAGTACTTC. This translates into CASSSVGGTSGYQETQYF.

The chain combines TRBV6-5 with TRBJ1-1; weak D call: TRBD1 (6 bases). From germline, CDR1 is MNHEY and CDR2 SVGAGI. CDR3 length: 16 residues. V was clipped by 4 bases and J by 0 bases, with 15 bases between them. DNA of the CDR3: TGTGCCAGCAGTTCCCTCCGGGACATGATGAACACTGAAGCTTTCTTT. Its translation is CASSSLRDMMNTEAFF.

The CDR3 nucleotides are TGTGCCACCAGTGATGCCCGACAGGGGGCGCACAATGAGCAGTTCTTC. Translation gives CATSDARQGAHNEQFF. The chain recombines TRBV24-1 with TRBJ2-1, with 10 bases that match TRBD1. The germline gives CDR1 KGHDR, CDR2 SFDVKD. This CDR3 comprises 16 residues. With 3 bases clipped from V and 5 bases from J, the junction kept 6 bases outside the gene matches.